This TCR beta chain was recovered during a study of CD8 T cells in Susac syndrome. Trimming took 7 bases from V and 1 from J; bases not matched to a gene: 4. Germline-derived CDR1 and CDR2 are SGDLS and YYNGEE. There are 13 residues in the CDR3. Reverse transcription of roughly 0.5 to 1 ug RNA was carried out with random hexamers. The TCR beta CDR3 was amplified by immunoSEQ multiplex PCR across 54 Vbeta, 13 Jbeta. TCRdb re-called the immunoSEQ multiplex PCR reads through MiXCR, storing one row per CDR3 protein. Among 120,000 or so distinct CDR3 sequences listed, less than 95% were seen once. The V and J genes are TRBV9 and TRBJ2-5; 7 bases align to TRBD2. The receptor comes from a human donor with multiple sclerosis. The sample taken for sequencing was CD4+ T cells from PBMCs. CDR3 region: CASQAGVQETQYF. The CDR3 DNA sequence: TGTGCCAGCCAGGCGGGAGTCCAAGAGACCCAGTACTTC.